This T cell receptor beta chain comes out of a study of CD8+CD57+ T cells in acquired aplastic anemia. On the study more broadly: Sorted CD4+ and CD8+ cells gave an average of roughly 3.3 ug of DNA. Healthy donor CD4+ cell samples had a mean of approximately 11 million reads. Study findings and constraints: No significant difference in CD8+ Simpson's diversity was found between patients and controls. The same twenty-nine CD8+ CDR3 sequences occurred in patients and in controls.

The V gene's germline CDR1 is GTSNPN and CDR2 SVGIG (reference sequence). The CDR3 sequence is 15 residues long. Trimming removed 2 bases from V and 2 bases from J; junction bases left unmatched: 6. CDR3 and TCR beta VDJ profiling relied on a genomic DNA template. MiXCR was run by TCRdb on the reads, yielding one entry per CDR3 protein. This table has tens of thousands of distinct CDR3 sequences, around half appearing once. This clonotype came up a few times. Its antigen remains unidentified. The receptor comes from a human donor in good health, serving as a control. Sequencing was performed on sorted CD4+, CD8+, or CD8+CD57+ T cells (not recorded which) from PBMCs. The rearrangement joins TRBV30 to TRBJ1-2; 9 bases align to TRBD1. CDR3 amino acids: CAWSRRTGANYGYTF. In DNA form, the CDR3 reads TGTGCCTGGAGTCGAAGGACAGGGGCGAACTATGGCTACACCTTC.